Below, 8 T cell receptor beta chains from the same sample are listed, as sequenced in a study of cytomegalovirus exposure and HLA in healthy donors. This PCR relied on a set of 60 Vbeta primers and 13 Jbeta primers. Assay used: immunoSEQ multiplex PCR; TCRdb lists only in-frame clones, some missing. The sample includes nearly 110,000 clones, 77% seen only once; the top ten take approximately 4.2%. Sample: PBMCs. The receptors come from a male donor in good health and CMV-seronegative.

V gene TRBV5-1 combines with J gene TRBJ2-7; TRBD2 might be the D (6 bases). V was shortened by 0 bases and J by 4 bases, with 23 bases between the two germline ends. This CDR3 region has 18 residues. Germline assignment: CDR1 SGHRS and CDR2 YFSETQ. CDR3 protein: CASSLVGSGGLGRYEQYF. CDR3 DNA sequence: TGCGCCAGCAGCTTGGTAGGTAGCGGAGGATTGGGCCGTTACGAGCAGTACTTC.

The chain joins TRBV19 to TRBJ2-1; 14 positions match TRBD2. The CDR3 covers 15 residues. Unmatched junction bases numbered 11, after V lost 10 bases and J lost 9 bases. Per the germline V gene, CDR1 is LNHDA and CDR2 is SQIVND (reference sequence). The CDR3 sequence: CAISWGLAGAGEQFF. The CDR3 nucleotides read TGTGCCATATCCTGGGGACTAGCGGGAGCTGGTGAGCAGTTCTTC.

V and J are TRBV5-4 and TRBJ1-6; D call uncertain. The CDR3 is made up of 17 amino acids. The V gene's germline CDR1 is SGHNT and CDR2 YYREEE (reference sequence). Trimming pared 1 base from V and 9 bases from J, leaving 20 bases between. CDR3 loop: CASSLSPVAFLGSPLHF. The CDR3 bases are TGTGCCAGCAGCTTGTCGCCGGTAGCCTTCCTGGGTTCACCCCTCCACTTT.

The count of this clone is one. The rearrangement uses TRBV13 and TRBJ2-3; 13 nucleotides align to TRBD2. The CDR3 sequence is 16 residues long. Germline CDR1 is PRHDT and CDR2 is FYEKMQ (reference sequence). The trim removed 4 bases at V and 4 bases at J, leaving 5 bases unmatched. In DNA, the CDR3 is TGTGCCAGCAGCTCGAGGACTAGCGGGAGTTCAGATACGCAGTATTTT. It encodes CASSSRTSGSSDTQYF.

The chain links TRBV19 to TRBJ1-1; D ambiguous. CDR3 length: 14 residues. With 5 bases removed from V and 0 bases from J, the gap between germline ends came to 10 bases. Germline V CDR1 and CDR2: LNHDA, SQIVND (reference sequence). The DNA for the CDR3 is TGTGCCAGTAGTCTCATTCAGGTGAACACTGAAGCTTTCTTT. Protein product: CASSLIQVNTEAFF.

This clone was picked up one time. The chain combines TRBV7-9 with TRBJ2-1, with 12 bases aligning to TRBD2. The CDR3 sequence is 16 residues long. CDR1 and CDR2 (germline): SEHNR, FQNEAQ (reference sequence). Trimming at V came to 3 bases and at J to 6 bases, leaving 6 bases not matched to a gene. CDR3 in amino acids: CASSFPGTSGFNEQFF. CDR3 coding DNA: TGTGCCAGCAGCTTTCCCGGGACTAGCGGGTTCAATGAGCAGTTCTTC.

The chain carries TRBV29-1 and TRBJ2-1, with 9 bases aligning to TRBD1. Germline CDR1 reads SQVTM; CDR2 reads ANQGSEA. This CDR3 region has 14 residues. J was trimmed by 2 bases and V by 6 bases; bases with no gene match: 5. The DNA for the CDR3 is TGCAGCGTGGGGACAGGGATAGCCTACAATGAGCAGTTCTTC. It codes for CSVGTGIAYNEQFF.

The rearrangement uses TRBV6-1 and TRBJ2-1; no clear D gene. The V end was cut by 5 bases, the J end by 12 bases, with 20 bases between. CDR1 is MNHNS and CDR2 is SASEGT in the germline V gene. The CDR3 has 14 amino acids. The CDR3 reads CASSSPLESLRQFF. The CDR3 DNA reads as TGTGCCAGCAGTTCCCCTTTGGAGTCCCTCCGGCAGTTCTTC.